Included here is one T cell receptor (beta chain) sequence, with context. Its antigen is currently not known. Base-call qualities are not available, and no considerably larger clone is one nucleotide away. These data originate in a study of shared clonotypes between healthy human individuals (dated by TCRdb to between 2020 and 2021). For context, the study as a whole: The cohort comprised a couple of women and a few men aged 18 to 49 years. To increase sequencing depth and limit assay-specific biases, TCR repertoire library preparation and sequencing were carried out by different laboratories using diverse techniques. Per donor, leukapheresis produced somewhere between about 0.85 and 8.9 billion PBMCs. For each donor, CD4 naive and CD4 memory were each run on three plates, CD8 naive on two plates, and CD8 memory on one plate. To estimate repertoire size and how much clonotype sharing occurs between individuals, the study deeply sequenced the blood TCR repertoires of about five healthy adults. Overall study results and their limits: Sampling was restricted to blood, and TCR repertoires in tissues likely differ from the TCR repertoires found in blood. Because the study included only a small number of donors, the genetic and exposure-history diversity represented was limited. Estimated clonotype richness was generally larger for naive than for memory subsets. Based on pairwise subsampling, the degree of clonotype sharing among donors was expected to be affected by sequencing depth. Rarefaction of sorted-subset datasets indicated incomplete sequencing despite the large sequencing depth. Clonotypes shared by all four sorted-subset donors showed higher generation probabilities than non-shared clonotypes. When a few donors were compared, the shared fraction of clonotypes was 5% to 6.5% for naive CD4, around 3.6% for naive CD8, roughly 2.5% for memory CD4, and around 0.37% for memory CD8.

Using the deep immunoSEQ assay, multiplex PCR amplified TCR CDR3 regions from genomic DNA. For each cell subset, the extracted genomic DNA was distributed evenly across all wells of several immunoSEQ 96-well plates, and each plate served as one replicate. Each replicate PCR for sorted subsets received around 0.2 ug genomic DNA, equal to tens of thousands of T cell genomes. Purified libraries were quantified with a Qubit 3.0 fluorometer, sized on a Bioanalyzer 2100, and re-quantified with the KAPA Library Quantification kit. Every immunoSEQ 96-well plate was sequenced on a dedicated single-read 150-cycle Illumina NextSeq 550 flow cell. On the study's bioinformatics: The immunoSEQ output contained only junctional sequences without quality scores, so filtering could not match that applied to full-length reads. Sequences were annotated with PyIR, a Python wrapper for IgBLAST v1.9, using IMGT germline references to assign V/J genes and CDR3. Any read was removed if the V/J assignment was weak (E-value above 1e-6), the CDR3 was missing, or the read contained stop codons, out-of-frame junctions, or ambiguous translated residues. A V3J clonotype was defined by an identical inferred V gene, J gene, and CDR3 amino acid sequence. The percentage overlap between two repertoires was calculated by dividing the number of shared unique clonotypes by the size of the smaller repertoire. Richness of each repertoire was evaluated using RTK rarefaction, the Chao1 estimator, and Recon v2.1 estimates of unobserved clonotypes. OLGA was used to compute generation probabilities for all TCRbeta clonotypes that the gDNA method yielded from a handful of donors. TCRdb took this table from immuneACCESS and kept in-frame rearrangements with V and J called. Such tables lack part of the clones; where checked against another copy, unresolved V genes explain under half of the gap, and the rest is unexplained. The V and J calls and the clone size are those of that table, but D and trimming were determined from the DNA. The sample table records more than 2,000,000 clones; 85% to 95% of these occur just once. Roughly 0.15% of the sample belongs to the ten largest clones.

V is cut by 2 bases and J by 8 bases, and the space between the germline ends is 16 bases. Counted from cysteine to phenylalanine, this CDR3 has 14 amino acids. Only the CDR3 portion is preserved as DNA: 42 bases, with reading frame beginning at the first base. In the germline V gene (reference sequence), CDR1 corresponds to SGHNT and CDR2 to YYREEE. Donors were healthy HIV-negative adults with no recently reported acute infections or vaccinations. Every donor was a Caucasian adult residing in Nashville, Tennessee, USA. CD4+ T cells were enriched by magnetic negative selection, after which naive cells were positively selected on CD45RA and the negative fraction was taken as the memory subset. After blood collection by leukapheresis, PBMCs were isolated using Ficoll-Histopaque density gradient centrifugation and then cryopreserved in the vapor phase of liquid nitrogen. Analytical flow cytometry was used to check the purity and quantity of every magnetically sorted T cell population. Each sorted fraction had its genomic DNA isolated and then quantified by UV absorbance on a Nanodrop 2000c.

The chain joins TRBV5-4 to TRBJ1-2; the D gene identity is not certain. The TCR originated in a man younger than 35 in good health. The specimen was naive CD4+ T cells sorted from blood. This sample's cell subset or site label indicates: CD45RA+ positively selected. The DNA sequence is TGTGCCAGCAGCTTTCCGCGGGCGGGGTTCGGCTACACCTTC. Its amino acids are CASSFPRAGFGYTF.